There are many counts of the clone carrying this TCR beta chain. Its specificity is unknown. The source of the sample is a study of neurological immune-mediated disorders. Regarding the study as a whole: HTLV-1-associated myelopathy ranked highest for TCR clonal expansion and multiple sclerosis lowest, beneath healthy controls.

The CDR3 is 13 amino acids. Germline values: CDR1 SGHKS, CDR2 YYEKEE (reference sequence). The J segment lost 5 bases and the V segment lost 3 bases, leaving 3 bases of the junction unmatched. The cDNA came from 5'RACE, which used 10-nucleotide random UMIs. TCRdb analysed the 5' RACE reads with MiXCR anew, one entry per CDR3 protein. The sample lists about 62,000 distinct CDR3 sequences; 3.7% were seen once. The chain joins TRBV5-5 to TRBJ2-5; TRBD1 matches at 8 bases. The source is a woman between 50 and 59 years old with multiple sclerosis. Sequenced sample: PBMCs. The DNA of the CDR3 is TGTGCCAGCAGCTCGGACAGGGTGGAGACCCAGTACTTC. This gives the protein CASSSDRVETQYF.